These 21 T cell receptor beta chains share one sample of origin, sequenced in a study of blood T cell repertoires in COVID-19. The method was immunoSEQ multiplex PCR; TCRdb's version includes in-frame clones alone and lacks a portion of them. The sample consists of 300,000 to 400,000 clones, about 93% of them appearing once. The sample taken for sequencing was peripheral blood. Source of these receptors: a young woman who had recovered from COVID-19.

This clone showed up just once. This rearrangement joins TRBV19 to TRBJ2-3, with a possible D match to TRBD2 (5 bases). V was pared by 5 bases and J by 1 base, with 10 bases between. The length of the CDR3 is 14 residues. The germline V gene encodes CDR1 LNHDA and CDR2 SQIVND (reference sequence). CDR3 DNA sequence: TGTGCCAGTAGTTTGGGGAGACGCACAGATACGCAGTATTTT. Residues: CASSLGRRTDTQYF.

The V call is TRBV12-5, the J call TRBJ1-1; no clear D. Trimming took off 5 bases at V and 1 base at J, with 11 bases between the two ends. The CDR3 covers 14 residues. From germline, CDR1 is LGHNT and CDR2 FRNRAP. The CDR3 loop reads CASGGYGQNTEAFF. Written as DNA, the CDR3 is TGTGCTAGTGGTGGTTATGGGCAGAACACTGAAGCTTTCTTT.

This clone was picked up one time. The CDR3 reads CASSQGGSEKLFF. The CDR3 coding sequence is TGTGCCAGCAGCCAAGGTGGGAGTGAAAAACTGTTTTTT. The rearrangement joins TRBV14 to TRBJ1-4; D is unresolved. CDR3 length: 13 residues. CDR1 and CDR2 from the germline V gene are SGHDN and FVKESK. The V end was cut by 1 base, the J end by 7 bases, with 7 bases between.

This rearrangement joins TRBV4-3 to TRBJ2-3; TRBD2 aligns across 8 bases. The V segment lost 2 bases and the J segment 2 bases; nucleotides outside the gene matches: 9. The CDR3 has 17 residues. CDR1 is LGHNA, CDR2 YSLEER, per germline. The chain's CDR3 is CASSQTLAELNTDTQYF. The CDR3 DNA reads TGCGCCAGCAGCCAAACACTAGCGGAGCTCAACACAGATACGCAGTATTTT.

The V and J genes are TRBV2 and TRBJ2-7; the D gene is possibly TRBD1 (6 bases). There are 15 residues in the CDR3. Trimming shortened V by 0 bases and J by 2 bases, and 11 bases separated the two germline ends. CDR1 is SNHLY and CDR2 is FYNNEI in the germline V gene. Here the CDR3 reads CASSEALRGPYEQYV. The CDR3 region has the DNA TGTGCCAGCAGTGAAGCACTCAGGGGACCCTACGAGCAGTACGTC.

The V call is TRBV3-1 (or the pseudogene TRBV3-2), the J call TRBJ2-5, with 11 bases identical to TRBD2. The CDR3 runs 15 residues. The germline V gene encodes CDR1 LGHDT and CDR2 YNNKEL (reference sequence). Trimming removed 5 bases from V and 5 bases from J; junction bases left unmatched: 7. In nucleotides, the CDR3 is TGTGCCAGCAGCGTAACACTAGCGGGAGTGGAGACCCAGTACTTC. Its protein is CASSVTLAGVETQYF.

The chain employs TRBV30 and TRBJ1-1, with TRBD1 as a possible D gene (6 bases). V was shortened by 0 bases and J by 11 bases, with 22 bases between the two germline ends. The CDR3 contains 15 residues. Germline lookup yields CDR1 GTSNPN and CDR2 SVGIG (reference sequence). The CDR3 DNA follows: TGTGCCTGGAGTGTAGATGGTTTGGGACAAGGATCGGCTTTCTTT. It codes for CAWSVDGLGQGSAFF. The entire variable domain, with the rest obtained from reference TRBV30 and TRBJ1-1, is as follows: SQTIHQWPATLVQPVGSPLSLECTVEGTSNPNLYWYRQAAGRGLQLLFYSVGIGQISSEVPQNLSASRPQDRQFILSSKKLLLSDSGFYLCAWSVDGLGQGSAFFGQGTRLTVV.

This clone was detected a few times. Here the CDR3 DNA reads TGTGCCAGCAGTGAACTCGGGGGGCCCACCGGGGAGCTGTTTTTT. Translation: CASSELGGPTGELFF. The chain couples TRBV25-1 to TRBJ2-2; possible D gene TRBD2, 7 bases. V was cut by 2 bases and J by 4 bases, with 11 bases left in between. Germline lookup yields CDR1 MGHDK and CDR2 SYGVNS. This CDR3 has 15 amino acids.

CDR3 sequence (DNA): TGTGCCAGCAGCCCGGGGGGCAATCAGCCCCAGCATTTT. Translated, it gives CASSPGGNQPQHF. The genes are TRBV5-8 and TRBJ1-5, with TRBD1 as a possible D gene (5 bases). The germline V and J ends were trimmed by 4 bases and 2 bases, with 7 bases remaining between them. The CDR3 has 13 residues. Germline-derived CDR1 and CDR2 are SGHTS and YDEGEE.

This sequence joins TRBV5-4 and TRBJ2-1; D is uncertain. CDR1 and CDR2 (germline): SGHNT, YYREEE (reference sequence). The V end lost 4 bases, the J end lost 3 bases, and 17 bases lay between the germline ends. The CDR3 is 16 amino acids. Written as DNA, the CDR3 is TGTGCCAGCAGCCCGAACACCTCGTATCGCTACAATGAGCAGTTCTTC. Its translation: CASSPNTSYRYNEQFF. The variable domain in full, with the rest retrieved from reference TRBV5-4 and TRBJ2-1, is ETGVTQSPTHLIKTRGQQVTLRCSSQSGHNTVSWYQQALGQGPQFIFQYYREEENGRGNFPPRFSGLQFPNYSSELNVNALELDDSALYLCASSPNTSYRYNEQFFGPGTRLTVL.

The chain recombines TRBV7-9 with TRBJ2-1; D might be TRBD2 (5 bases). The CDR3 consists of 16 residues. Germline values: CDR1 SEHNR, CDR2 FQNEAQ (reference sequence). V lost 8 bases to trimming and J lost 0 bases, with 17 bases between them. DNA of the CDR3: TGTGCCAGCGTTTCCAGCGGCCACAGCTCCTACAATGAGCAGTTCTTC. Residues: CASVSSGHSSYNEQFF.

The CDR3 loop is CASGLGFGELFF. DNA for the CDR3: TGTGCCAGCGGACTTGGCTTCGGGGAGCTGTTTTTT. The chain carries TRBV7-9 and TRBJ2-2; TRBD2 might be the D (5 bases). Deletions cut 8 bases from V and 7 bases from J, with 11 bases between. The germline V gene has CDR1 SEHNR and CDR2 FQNEAQ (reference sequence). CDR3 size: 12 residues.

The chain employs TRBV2 and TRBJ1-1, with TRBD1 matching over 8 bases. CDR3 size: 14 residues. Germline CDR1 reads SNHLY; CDR2 reads FYNNEI. The V segment lost 6 bases and the J segment 5 bases; nucleotides outside the gene matches: 8. The CDR3 nucleotides are TGTGCCAGCAGGTCACAGGGGGGCGGGACTGAAGCTTTCTTT. Encoded protein: CASRSQGGGTEAFF.

Only one count was recorded for this clone. The rearrangement uses TRBV28 and TRBJ1-1; unclear D gene. CDR3 length: 14 amino acids. Germline lookup yields CDR1 MDHEN and CDR2 SYDVKM. The V and J ends lost 5 bases and 5 bases respectively, with 15 bases between them. The CDR3 sequence: CASSMTQSWTEAFF. The DNA for the CDR3 is TGTGCCAGCAGTATGACTCAATCATGGACTGAAGCTTTCTTT.

V is TRBV27 and J is TRBJ1-1; 8 nucleotides line up with TRBD1. The germline V gene encodes CDR1 MNHEY and CDR2 SMNVEV (reference sequence). After removal of 5 bases from V and 3 bases from J, the junction contained 11 bases not matched to a gene. This CDR3 is 16 amino acids long. In DNA, the CDR3 is TGTGCCAGCAGTCCCATGGACAGGGTAGAGGACACTGAAGCTTTCTTT. This gives the protein CASSPMDRVEDTEAFF.

DNA of the CDR3: TGTGCCAGCAGCCAGACGCGGCTCTATGGCTACACCTTC. Translation gives CASSQTRLYGYTF. This chain connects TRBV27 to TRBJ1-2; D gene unclear. The CDR3 covers 13 residues. V lost 6 bases and J 4 bases, leaving 12 bases between the germline ends. CDR1 MNHEY and CDR2 SMNVEV come from the germline V gene (reference sequence).

This chain's CDR3 is CASSILFRRRRNQPQHF. Here the CDR3 DNA reads TGTGCCAGTAGTATTCTCTTCCGGAGGCGACGCAATCAGCCCCAGCATTTT. V is TRBV19 and J is TRBJ1-5, with D uncertain. The CDR3 totals 17 residues. Deletions cut 3 bases from V and 2 bases from J, with 17 bases between. Germline CDR1 reads LNHDA; CDR2 reads SQIVND (reference sequence).

The J gene is TRBJ2-2, the V gene TRBV6-5, with 8 bases lining up with TRBD1. Germline V gene lookup returns CDR1 MNHEY and CDR2 SVGAGI. With 10 bases clipped from V and 2 bases from J, the junction kept 9 bases outside the gene matches. The CDR3 covers 15 residues. The DNA for the CDR3 is TGTGCCACTTGCCGGGACAGGCATAACACCGGGGAGCTGTTTTTT. It is translated as CATCRDRHNTGELFF.

The rearrangement links TRBV10-2 to TRBJ2-1; 12 bases are a match to TRBD2. The germline V gene encodes CDR1 WSHSY and CDR2 SAAADI. V gave up 4 bases and J gave up 10 bases; unmatched junction bases: 11. The CDR3 has 16 amino acids. CDR3 protein: CASSGGLAGRRTEQFF. CDR3 nucleotide sequence: TGCGCCAGCAGTGGGGGACTAGCGGGCCGGCGCACGGAGCAGTTCTTC.

The V gene is TRBV15, the J gene TRBJ2-5, with 10 nucleotides matching TRBD2. The CDR3 has 16 residues. J gave up 4 bases and V 1 base, and 6 bases lay outside the gene matches. Germline V gives CDR1 LNHNV, CDR2 YYDKDF (reference sequence). The chain's CDR3 is CATSRGTSGGRETQYF. The CDR3 bases are TGTGCCACCAGCAGAGGGACTAGCGGCGGACGAGAGACCCAGTACTTC.

The V gene is TRBV5-6, the J gene TRBJ2-1; TRBD2 matches at 12 bases. V gave up 0 bases and J gave up 1 base; unmatched junction bases: 2. The CDR3 extends over 17 amino acids. CDR1 is SGHDT and CDR2 is YYEEEE in the germline V gene. The DNA of the CDR3 is TGTGCCAGCAGCTTGGTGACTAGCGGGAGTTCCTACAATGAGCAGTTCTTC. Translating gives CASSLVTSGSSYNEQFF. Based on the CDR3 plus reference TRBV5-6 and TRBJ2-1, the full variable domain is DAGVTQSPTHLIKTRGQQVTLRCSPKSGHDTVSWYQQALGQGPQFIFQYYEEEERQRGNFPDRFSGHQFPNYSSELNVNALLLGDSALYLCASSLVTSGSSYNEQFFGPGTRLTVL.